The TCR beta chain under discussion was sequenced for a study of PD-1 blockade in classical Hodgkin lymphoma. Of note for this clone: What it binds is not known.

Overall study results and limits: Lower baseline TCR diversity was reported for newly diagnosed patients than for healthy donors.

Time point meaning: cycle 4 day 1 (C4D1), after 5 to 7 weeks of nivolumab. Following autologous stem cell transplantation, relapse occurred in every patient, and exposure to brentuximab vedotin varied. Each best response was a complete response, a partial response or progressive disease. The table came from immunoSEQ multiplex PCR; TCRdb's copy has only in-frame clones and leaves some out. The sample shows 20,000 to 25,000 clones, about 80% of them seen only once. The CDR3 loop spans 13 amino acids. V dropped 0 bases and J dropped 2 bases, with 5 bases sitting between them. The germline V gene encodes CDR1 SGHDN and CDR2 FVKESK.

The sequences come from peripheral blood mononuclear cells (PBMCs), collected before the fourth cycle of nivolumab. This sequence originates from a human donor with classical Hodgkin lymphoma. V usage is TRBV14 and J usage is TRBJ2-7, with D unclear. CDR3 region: CASSQEQAYEQYF. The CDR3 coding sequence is TGTGCCAGCAGCCAAGAACAAGCCTACGAGCAGTACTTC.